Shown below are 30 T cell receptor beta chains from a single sample sequenced in a study of blood T cell repertoires in COVID-19. TCRdb's table, derived via immunoSEQ multiplex PCR, lists solely in-frame clones and lacks some. The sample lists around 81,000 clones; around 80% were seen once. The sequenced sample was peripheral blood. The origin of the receptors is a human donor in a cohort sampled during active COVID-19.

The chain recombines TRBV9 with TRBJ1-5; 7 bases are a match to TRBD1. The CDR3 loop spans 15 amino acids. J gave up 3 bases and V 4 bases, and 7 bases lay outside the gene matches. The V gene's germline CDR1 is SGDLS and CDR2 YYNGEE. The CDR3 spells CASSPRTGDNQPQHF. The CDR3 DNA reads TGTGCCAGCAGCCCCCGGACAGGAGACAATCAGCCCCAGCATTTT.

The rearrangement links TRBV6-1 to TRBJ1-2; D is unresolved. Trimming stripped 0 bases from V and 4 bases from J, with 15 bases between. Germline V gives CDR1 MNHNS, CDR2 SASEGT. The CDR3 has 16 residues. For the CDR3, the DNA is TGTGCCAGCAGTGAAGCGATGGCCAGCGGTCTCTATGGCTACACCTTC. Protein product: CASSEAMASGLYGYTF.

J is TRBJ1-5 and V is TRBV19; TRBD1 might be the D (5 bases). With 3 bases removed from V and 7 bases from J, the gap between germline ends came to 13 bases. CDR3 size: 14 residues. CDR1 and CDR2 from the germline V gene are LNHDA and SQIVND (reference sequence). Here the CDR3 DNA reads TGTGCCAGTAGTATCTCAGGGATGGGCCAGCCCCAGCATTTT. This sequence encodes CASSISGMGQPQHF.

In nucleotides, the CDR3 is TGTGCCAGCAGCCTGTACAGGGATTCACCCCTCCACTTT. Its protein is CASSLYRDSPLHF. This rearrangement joins TRBV27 to TRBJ1-6; tentative D call: TRBD1 (6 bases). Trimming took 6 bases from V and 8 from J, leaving 11 bases between them. This CDR3 is 13 amino acids long. The germline CDR1 and CDR2 sequences are MNHEY and SMNVEV (reference sequence).

This clone was observed a single time. This chain connects TRBV3-1 (or the pseudogene TRBV3-2) to TRBJ2-5, with TRBD2 matching 12 bases. Germline lookup yields CDR1 LGHDT and CDR2 YNNKEL (reference sequence). The J segment lost 5 bases and the V segment lost 1 base, leaving 8 bases of the junction unmatched. The CDR3 covers 17 residues. Written as DNA, the CDR3 is TGTGCCAGCAGCCAAGGGCCTAGCGGGGGGGCGGGTGAGACCCAGTACTTC. It specifies CASSQGPSGGAGETQYF.

The genes are TRBV5-4 and TRBJ2-1; 9 positions agree with TRBD1. Germline V gene data show CDR1 as SGHNT and CDR2 as YYREEE (reference sequence). The CDR3 sequence is 15 residues long. Trimming at V came to 4 bases and at J to 4 bases, leaving 6 bases not matched to a gene. CDR3 in amino acids: CASSTRDRAYNEQFF. The CDR3 coding sequence is TGTGCCAGCAGCACACGGGACAGGGCGTACAATGAGCAGTTCTTC.

The chain carries TRBV5-1 and TRBJ2-1; TRBD1 aligns across 8 bases. The CDR3 runs 15 residues. The germline V gene has CDR1 SGHRS and CDR2 YFSETQ. The V gene end was trimmed by 3 bases and the J gene end by 1 base; junction bases not matched to a gene: 3. CDR3 sequence (DNA): TGCGCCAGCAGCTCCAGGGGGCCTTCCTACAATGAGCAGTTCTTC. Protein sequence: CASSSRGPSYNEQFF.

The chain is built from TRBV5-1 and TRBJ2-7; 10 positions match TRBD2. The CDR3 is 14 amino acids. Germline trimming cut 4 bases from V and 3 bases from J; bases unmatched to any gene: 4. Germline CDR1 SGHRS, CDR2 YFSETQ. The DNA of the CDR3 is TGCGCCAGCAGCCCGGGACTAGCGAGCTACGAGCAGTACTTC. Residues: CASSPGLASYEQYF. The complete variable domain, with remaining parts taken from reference TRBV5-1 and TRBJ2-7, reads KAGVTQTPRYLIKTRGQQVTLSCSPISGHRSVSWYQQTPGQGLQFLFEYFSETQRNKGNFPGRFSGRQFSNSRSEMNVSTLELGDSALYLCASSPGLASYEQYFGPGTRLTVT.

The rearrangement joins TRBV11-2 to TRBJ2-3; the match to TRBD2 covers 11 bases. The germline gives CDR1 SGHAT, CDR2 FQNNGV. V lost 5 bases and J lost 0; bases outside the gene matches: 4. This CDR3 contains 16 residues. The CDR3, as DNA: TGTGCCAGCAGCCTCAGACTAGCGGGGAGCACAGATACGCAGTATTTT. This encodes CASSLRLAGSTDTQYF.

The V gene is TRBV2, the J gene TRBJ1-1, with D uncertain. Germline CDR1 SNHLY, CDR2 FYNNEI. Trimming shortened V by 4 bases and J by 7 bases, and 13 bases separated the two germline ends. This CDR3 region has 13 residues. The CDR3 here is CASSVGRRGEAFF. DNA of the CDR3: TGTGCCAGCAGTGTGGGTAGGCGAGGTGAAGCTTTCTTT.

The CDR3 DNA reads TGTGCCAGCTCAAGAGAAGGGGGGGACGGGGCTTTCTTT. This gives the protein CASSREGGDGAFF. The chain recombines TRBV18 with TRBJ1-1; D possibly corresponds to TRBD1 (6 bases). Trimming cost V 5 bases and J 11 bases, with 18 bases left between them. This CDR3 has 13 amino acids. Germline assignment: CDR1 KGHSH and CDR2 LQKENI.

This clone was seen just once. The chain is built from TRBV18 and TRBJ2-7; TRBD2 is a possible D gene (5 bases). CDR1 KGHSH and CDR2 LQKENI come from the germline V gene. The CDR3 contains 14 residues. Trimming cost V 1 base and J 6 bases, with 13 bases left between them. Here the CDR3 reads CASSPLDTAAEQYF. CDR3 nucleotide sequence: TGTGCCAGCTCACCACTGGATACAGCGGCCGAGCAGTACTTC.

This clone was recorded a few times. The chain has TRBV15 and TRBJ1-5; the D is unclear. Germline V gene lookup returns CDR1 LNHNV and CDR2 YYDKDF (reference sequence). Trimming stripped 0 bases from V and 5 bases from J, with 14 bases between. CDR3 length: 16 amino acids. The CDR3: CATSRERGSVDQPQHF. The CDR3 DNA follows: TGTGCCACCAGCAGAGAGAGAGGGTCCGTGGATCAGCCCCAGCATTTT. Filled out from reference TRBV15 and TRBJ1-5, the complete variable domain reads DAMVIQNPRYQVTQFGKPVTLSCSQTLNHNVMYWYQQKSSQAPKLLFHYYDKDFNNEADTPDNFQSRRPNTSFCFLDIRSPGLGDTAMYLCATSRERGSVDQPQHFGDGTRLSIL.

The chain has TRBV7-8 and TRBJ2-7; 12 positions match TRBD2. The CDR3 spans 14 residues. Unmatched junction bases numbered 7, after V lost 5 bases and J lost 8 bases. Germline V gene lookup returns CDR1 SGHVS and CDR2 FQNEAQ. Here the CDR3 reads CASSTLAGGPKQYF. As DNA, the CDR3 is TGTGCCAGCAGCACGCTAGCGGGGGGGCCCAAGCAGTACTTC. The full variable domain, in which reference TRBV7-8 and TRBJ2-7 provide the parts outside the CDR3, is GAGVSQSPRYKVAKRGQDVALRCDPISGHVSLFWYQQALGQGPEFLTYFQNEAQLDKSGLPSDRFFAERPEGSVSTLKIQRTQQEDSAVYLCASSTLAGGPKQYFGPGTRLTVT.

The chain carries TRBV7-9 and TRBJ2-2, with TRBD2 identical over 9 bases. Germline V gene data show CDR1 as SEHNR and CDR2 as FQNEAQ (reference sequence). This CDR3 is built from 14 residues. The V gene end was trimmed by 6 bases and the J gene end by 5 bases; junction bases not matched to a gene: 4. CDR3 coding DNA: TGTGCCAGCAGTAAAGCGGGGGGAACCGGGGAGCTGTTTTTT. The encoded protein is CASSKAGGTGELFF.

A single count supports this clone. V is TRBV7-3 and J is TRBJ2-3, with D possibly being TRBD2 (7 bases). The germline V gene encodes CDR1 SGHTA and CDR2 FQGTGA. Trimming took 5 bases from V and 8 from J, leaving 26 bases between them. The CDR3 is made up of 17 amino acids. In nucleotides, the CDR3 is TGTGCCAGCAGCCCCGATAGGGGCCTGGGGGGGGCCGGTACGCAGTATTTT. Translation: CASSPDRGLGGAGTQYF.

The genes are TRBV7-2 and TRBJ2-6, with D hard to call. The CDR3 is 18 amino acids. Germline CDR1 reads SGHTA; CDR2 reads FQGNSA. V was shortened by 4 bases and J by 1 base, with 17 bases between the two germline ends. The CDR3, as DNA: TGTGCCAGCAGCTCTGCCTTACTCCATCTTTCTGGGGCCAACGTCCTGACTTTC. Translating gives CASSSALLHLSGANVLTF.

The rearrangement joins TRBV19 to TRBJ1-4; D is ambiguous. CDR1 is LNHDA, CDR2 SQIVND, per germline (reference sequence). V dropped 1 base and J dropped 8 bases, with 11 bases sitting between them. CDR3 length: 14 residues. The CDR3 spells CASSIGSLEEKLFF. The CDR3 nucleotides read TGTGCCAGTAGTATAGGGAGCCTCGAGGAAAAACTGTTTTTT. Combining the CDR3 with reference TRBV19 and TRBJ1-4 gives the whole variable domain DGGITQSPKYLFRKEGQNVTLSCEQNLNHDAMYWYRQDPGQGLRLIYYSQIVNDFQKGDIAEGYSVSREKKESFPLTVTSAQKNPTAFYLCASSIGSLEEKLFFGSGTQLSVL.

The CDR3 spells CAVQGGYGYTF. The CDR3 DNA is TGTGCCGTACAGGGCGGCTATGGCTACACCTTC. V usage is TRBV10-3 and J usage is TRBJ1-2; TRBD1 is a possible D gene (6 bases). CDR1 and CDR2 from the germline V gene are ENHRY and SYGVKD. V lost 11 bases, J lost 4 bases, and 11 bases lay in between. The CDR3 spans 11 residues.

The V gene is TRBV14, the J gene TRBJ2-1; 8 bases match TRBD2. The germline V gene encodes CDR1 SGHDN and CDR2 FVKESK. Unmatched junction bases numbered 7, after V lost 4 bases and J lost 2 bases. The CDR3 contains 16 residues. This CDR3 is CASSLLRGGAYNEQFF. The DNA of the CDR3 is TGTGCCAGCAGCCTACTCCGGGGGGGGGCCTACAATGAGCAGTTCTTC. The entire variable domain, with the rest obtained from reference TRBV14 and TRBJ2-1, is as follows: EAGVTQFPSHSVIEKGQTVTLRCDPISGHDNLYWYRRVMGKEIKFLLHFVKESKQDESGMPNNRFLAERTGGTYSTLKVQPAELEDSGVYFCASSLLRGGAYNEQFFGPGTRLTVL.

This chain joins TRBV9 and TRBJ1-4; 8 nucleotides match TRBD1. The J segment lost 8 bases and the V segment lost 0 bases, leaving 6 bases of the junction unmatched. The CDR3 totals 15 residues. Per the germline V gene, CDR1 is SGDLS and CDR2 is YYNGEE. The chain's CDR3 is CASSVVPQGAEKLFF. The CDR3 DNA follows: TGTGCCAGCAGCGTAGTTCCCCAGGGGGCCGAAAAACTGTTTTTT.

This chain links TRBV27 with TRBJ2-1; TRBD2 matches 10 bases. The CDR3 is made up of 18 amino acids. J gave up 4 bases and V 2 bases, and 11 bases lay outside the gene matches. Per the germline V gene, CDR1 is MNHEY and CDR2 is SMNVEV (reference sequence). CDR3: CASSLTASGGRPYNEQFF. As DNA, the CDR3 is TGTGCCAGCAGTTTAACGGCTAGCGGGGGCCGCCCTTACAATGAGCAGTTCTTC.

The V and J genes are TRBV5-8 and TRBJ2-1; 11 nucleotides agree with TRBD2. This CDR3 region has 17 residues. Looked up from germline, CDR1 is SGHTS and CDR2 is YDEGEE. Losses at the gene ends were 2 bases for V and 4 bases for J; bases not matched to a gene: 8. The CDR3 DNA follows: TGTGCCAGCAGCTTCCCTAGACTAGCGGGGAGATACAATGAGCAGTTCTTC. It codes for CASSFPRLAGRYNEQFF.

This clone has a single count. The chain couples TRBV7-9 to TRBJ2-7; a weak D match, TRBD2 (5 bases). V lost 1 base and J lost 6, with 13 bases in between. The germline V gene encodes CDR1 SEHNR and CDR2 FQNEAQ (reference sequence). The CDR3 length is 14 residues. For the CDR3, the DNA is TGTGCCAGCAGCTTAGATCGCGGGCGGGCCGAGCAGTACTTC. Its protein product is CASSLDRGRAEQYF.

J is TRBJ2-5 and V is TRBV19; TRBD2 matches at 10 bases. From germline, CDR1 is LNHDA and CDR2 SQIVND (reference sequence). After removal of 4 bases from V and 3 bases from J, the junction contained 17 bases not matched to a gene. The CDR3 contains 19 residues. The CDR3 sequence is CASSKENSQRGGGEETQYF. The CDR3 nucleotides are TGTGCCAGTAGTAAGGAAAACTCCCAGCGGGGGGGCGGTGAAGAGACCCAGTACTTC.

The sample holds one count of this clone. The chain employs TRBV7-8 and TRBJ1-1, with D maybe TRBD1 (6 bases). Between the trimmed V and J ends, which lost 3 bases and 1 base, there was a span of 12 bases. From germline, CDR1 is SGHVS and CDR2 FQNEAQ. CDR3 length equals 15 residues. For the CDR3, the DNA is TGTGCCAGCAGCTTCGGGGGGGCGGGGAACACTGAAGCTTTCTTT. Translated: CASSFGGAGNTEAFF.

This chain connects TRBV18 to TRBJ1-2; 7 positions match TRBD1. V was clipped by 4 bases and J by 6 bases; unmatched bases: 11. The CDR3 runs 15 residues. CDR1 is KGHSH, CDR2 LQKENI, per germline. The CDR3 is CASSLGTDPRHGYTF. CDR3 DNA: TGTGCCAGCTCACTAGGGACAGACCCTAGACATGGCTACACCTTC.

The gene calls are TRBV6-2 or TRBV6-3 and TRBJ1-2, with a possible D match to TRBD1 (6 bases). V dropped 2 bases and J dropped 2 bases, with 9 bases sitting between them. The CDR3 contains 14 residues. Per germline, CDR1 MNHEY and CDR2 SVGEGT. CDR3 region: CASSYLRGNYGYTF. Written as DNA, the CDR3 is TGTGCCAGCAGTTACCTCAGGGGCAACTATGGCTACACCTTC.

The chain recombines TRBV4-1 with TRBJ2-3; a weak D match, TRBD2 (6 bases). V gave up 5 bases and J gave up 0 bases, with 15 bases separating them. Germline CDR1 and CDR2: MGHRA and YSYEKL. The CDR3 extends over 16 amino acids. CDR3 nucleotides: TGCGCCAGCAGCTGGGGACTTTTGGGGAGCACAGATACGCAGTATTTT. Translating gives CASSWGLLGSTDTQYF.

The genes are TRBV4-1 and TRBJ2-2; 7 bases agree with TRBD1. V was pared by 8 bases and J by 6 bases, with 12 bases of the junction left unmatched. The CDR3 extends over 15 amino acids. Germline CDR1 and CDR2: MGHRA and YSYEKL. Written as DNA, the CDR3 is TGCGCCAGCCGGAAGGGACAGCGTCTGGCCGGGGAGCTGTTTTTT. Its protein is CASRKGQRLAGELFF.